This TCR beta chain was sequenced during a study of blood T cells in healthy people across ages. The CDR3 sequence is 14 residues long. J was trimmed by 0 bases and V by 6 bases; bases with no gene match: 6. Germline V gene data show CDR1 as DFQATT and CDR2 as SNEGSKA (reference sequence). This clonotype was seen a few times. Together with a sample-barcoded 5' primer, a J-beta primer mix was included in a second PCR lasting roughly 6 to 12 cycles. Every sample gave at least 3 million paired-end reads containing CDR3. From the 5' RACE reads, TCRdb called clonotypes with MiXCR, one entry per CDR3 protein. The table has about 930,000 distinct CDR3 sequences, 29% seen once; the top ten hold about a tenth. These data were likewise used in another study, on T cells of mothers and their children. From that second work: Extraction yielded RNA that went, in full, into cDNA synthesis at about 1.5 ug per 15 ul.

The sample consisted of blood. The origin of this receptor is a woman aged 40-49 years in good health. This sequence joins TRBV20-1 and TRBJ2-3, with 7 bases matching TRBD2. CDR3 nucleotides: TGCAGTGCCCCTTGGGGGGGTAGCACAGATACGCAGTATTTT. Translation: CSAPWGGSTDTQYF.